This T cell receptor beta chain stems from a study of vaccination and CD4 T cells after COVID-19 (dated by TCRdb to the early 2020s). Study-level background: Every convalescent patient had a positive nasal swab PCR test for SARS-CoV-2, with mild disease in nine patients and severe disease in one. The convalescent cohort included six males and four females, with two Hispanic individuals, seven Caucasians, two Asians and one multiracial person. Participants got two doses of the Pfizer-BioNTech BNT162b2 vaccine (n=8) or two doses of the Moderna mRNA-1273 vaccine (n=2). Post-COVID blood samples were collected from convalescent patients a median of around 96 days after diagnosis, with a range of roughly 30 to 161 days. Post-vaccine blood samples were collected a median of approximately 68 days after the second vaccine dose, ranging from about 13 to 241 days. The cultures were stimulated with overlapping spike peptide pools from SARS-CoV-2 and from the common cold coronaviruses HCoV-NL63, HCoV-OC43 and HCoV-229E. Control cultures used a CEFX viral epitope pool as positive control, an HIV-1 Nef peptide pool as negative control, or no peptide. In approximately ten COVID-19 convalescent patients and several infection-naive healthy vaccine recipients, the spike-specific CD4+ TCR repertoire before mRNA vaccination was compared with the repertoire after mRNA vaccination. Overall study outcomes, separate from this receptor: The median count of SARS-CoV-2-reactive clonotypes went up from some 23 after infection to around 38 after vaccination, although the change was not significant. Only a relatively small number of convalescent patients were included in the study, and early timepoints following natural infection were not analyzed. Of the vaccine-specific clones found in convalescent patients, nearly all (304 of 307) were mono-reactive for SARS-CoV-2 spike instead of being cross-reactive with common cold coronaviruses. Among convalescent patients, a median around 86% of the SARS-CoV-2-reactive clones seen after vaccination appeared only after vaccination, which suggests priming specific to the vaccine.

In the case of this clonotype: The clone's antigen remains unknown. Base qualities are missing; no much larger clone stands one base away.

In light of the paper, this sample's treatment or condition label describes: roughly 11-day PBMC culture with coronavirus spike peptide pools or control peptides (ViraFEST assay). To expand antigen-specific T cells with peptide pools and then pick out the expanded clonotypes through TCR sequencing, the study relied on the ViraFEST assay. The convalescent patients' positive SARS-CoV-2 PCR tests fell between March and December 2020, which was before the Alpha, Beta and Delta variants emerged in the United States. PBMCs were cultured at roughly 1.9 million per well in IMDM supplemented with approximately 5.3% human AB serum and around 10 IU/ml IL-2, with about 10 ug/ml peptide pools added. On days 3 and 7, half of the culture medium was replaced with fresh IL-2-containing medium. Once the cells had been in culture for around ten days, the EasySep CD4+ T cell isolation kit was used to isolate CD4+ T cells by negative selection. Ficoll-Paque Plus gradient centrifugation was used to isolate PBMCs from whole blood, and the isolated PBMCs were then either used fresh or cryopreserved at -140C. Triplicate wells were generally used for each culture condition.

The library relied on PCR. DNA from cultured CD4+ T cells underwent TCR sequencing with the Oncomine TCR Beta short-read assay at the Johns Hopkins FTIC core. The QIAamp micro DNA kit was used to extract genomic DNA from the cultured CD4+ T cells. The Oncomine TCR Beta libraries from cultured CD4+ T cells were pooled using unique dual indexes and then sequenced on an Illumina iSeq 100. In the paper's pipeline: Non-productive sequences were filtered out, and CDR3s that did not start with C, did not end with F or W, or were shorter than 7 amino acids were discarded. The MANAFEST web application was used to identify antigen-specific clonotypes by comparing peptide-stimulated wells against reference wells and other culture wells. For a clone to be called positive, the clone needed an FDR below 0.05, an odds ratio above 5, and a productive frequency above 0.1% in at least two of three replicate wells. A clonotype counted as cross-reactive if it showed significant expansion both in the SARS-CoV-2 spike wells and in at least one common cold coronavirus spike condition. Using R version 3.6.1, CDR3 homology was evaluated through Levenshtein distances (stringdist) along with unrooted phylogenetic trees (ape). TCRdb redid the processing of the public reads, applying fastp at Q25 and MiXCR, and retained in-frame beta chains. Entries that share a CDR3 protein sequence are merged under the most common genes and DNA. What appears here as the V and J calls and clone size reflects TCRdb's work, not the paper's. This sample holds about 13,000 distinct CDR3 sequences; 44% were observed only once. 10% to 15% of the sample rests with the top ten.

The clonotype was recovered from a human donor who had recovered from COVID-19. The sequenced sample consisted of CD4+ T cells from blood, cultured in vitro.

The CDR3 is CSALTRGLAGSYEQYF. The DNA sequence is TGCAGTGCTCTAACTCGGGGACTAGCGGGGTCCTACGAGCAGTACTTC. The chain was built from TRBV20-1 and TRBJ2-7; 13 junctional bases match TRBD2. Trimming leaves V shorter by 5 bases and J shorter by 1 base, with the junction holding 8 bases beyond the gene matches. Looking up the germline V gene (reference sequence) yields CDR1 DFQATT and CDR2 SNEGSKA. Its CDR3 holds 16 amino acids, cysteine through phenylalanine. Only the CDR3 portion is preserved as DNA: 48 bases, with reading frame beginning at the first base.